This T cell receptor (beta chain) was sequenced in a study of cytomegalovirus exposure and HLA in healthy donors. From germline, CDR1 is GTSNPN and CDR2 SVGIG (reference sequence). Trimming cost V 1 base and J 1 base, with 11 bases left between them. The CDR3 has 15 residues. Both 60 Vbeta primers and 13 Jbeta primers went into the PCR. The assay was immunoSEQ multiplex PCR, and TCRdb's table has in-frame clones only and misses some. The sample yields some 100,000 clones, roughly three quarters seen once. Study-wide points: In vitro experiments confirmed that three CMV-associated chains were specific for CMV antigens.

With respect to this clone: Its antigen is still unknown.

V gene TRBV30 combines with J gene TRBJ1-5; D is unresolved. The sequence derives from a middle-aged man in good health and CMV-seronegative. Sequencing used PBMCs. The CDR3 reads CAWSGGRNSNQPQHF. For the CDR3, the DNA is TGTGCCTGGAGTGGAGGGCGAAACAGCAATCAGCCCCAGCATTTT.